The 29 T cell receptor beta chains reported below all come from one sample, sequenced in a study of post-analysis software for immune sequencing data. TCR beta cDNA libraries had unique molecular identifiers. MiXCR, run by TCRdb on the PCR reads, gives a single entry per CDR3 protein. This sample carries about 820,000 distinct CDR3 sequences, about 57% of them seen once, and the ten largest clones take approximately 4.5%. These receptors' antigens are unknown. Whole-study results and caveats: About 5 TRBV segments occurring more often in patients than controls included TRBV5-6, TRBV5-1 and TRBV20-1.

Sequencing input: blood. The receptors were sampled from a girl aged 10-17 years with multiple sclerosis.

The CDR3 sequence is CASSLGLAGYNEQYF. The CDR3, as DNA: TGTGCCAGCAGCTTAGGGCTAGCGGGCTACAATGAGCAGTACTTC. The rearrangement uses TRBV7-6 and TRBJ2-7, with 8 positions matching TRBD2. The germline V gene has CDR1 SGHVS and CDR2 FNYEAQ. There are 15 residues in the CDR3. V lost 1 base to trimming and J lost 7 bases; unmatched junction nucleotides: 9.

The rearrangement uses TRBV9 and TRBJ2-1; TRBD2 matches 8 bases. The CDR3 sequence is 15 residues long. Losses at the gene ends were 4 bases for V and 8 bases for J; bases not matched to a gene: 11. Germline V CDR1 and CDR2: SGDLS, YYNGEE. DNA for the CDR3: TGTGCCAGCAGCTCGGCGGGAGGCCAGGGGTATGAGCAGTTCTTC. Amino acid sequence: CASSSAGGQGYEQFF.

A remark on this clonotype: Mismatch with germline at one junction end may stem from a read error. The rearrangement joins TRBV9 to TRBJ2-1; D is possibly TRBD1 (5 bases). The germline gives CDR1 SGDLS, CDR2 YYNGEE. The CDR3 is made up of 20 amino acids. CDR3 amino acids: CASSVDPQERGPWSYNGQFF. Written as DNA, the CDR3 is TGTGCCAGCAGCGTAGACCCCCAAGAAAGGGGCCCCTGGTCCTACAATGGGCAGTTCTTC.

This clonotype was seen a single time. The V gene is TRBV6-6, the J gene TRBJ1-1, with D tentatively TRBD1 (5 bases). The CDR3 is 17 amino acids. Trimming left V 2 bases short and J 8 bases short, with 24 bases between. From germline, CDR1 is MNHNY and CDR2 SVGAGI (reference sequence). CDR3 loop: CASSYSFLGLLRPEAFF. The CDR3 DNA sequence: TGTGCCAGCAGTTACAGTTTTCTGGGACTCCTCAGGCCCGAAGCTTTCTTT.

This chain links TRBV29-1 with TRBJ1-2, with unresolved D. Germline V lookup: CDR1 SQVTM, CDR2 ANQGSEA. The V gene lost 4 bases and the J gene lost 3 bases, with 9 bases spanning the gap. There are 12 residues in the CDR3. The CDR3 coding sequence is TGCAGCGTTGTCCAAGGAGACTATGGCTACACCTTC. It is translated as CSVVQGDYGYTF.

The V call is TRBV19, the J call TRBJ2-7; 10 bases are a match to TRBD2. The DNA end favors TRBJ2-1, so the J call may be wrong. Germline lookup yields CDR1 LNHDA and CDR2 SQIVND (reference sequence). This CDR3 contains 18 residues. This CDR3 is CASSMGSGRGPGGNEQFF. The DNA of the CDR3 is TGTGCCAGTAGTATGGGAAGCGGGAGGGGGCCCGGAGGAAATGAGCAGTTCTTC.

As concerns this clonotype: A read error may account for a junction end that differs from germline. This chain joins TRBV20-1 and TRBJ2-3; perhaps D is TRBD1 or TRBD2 (5 bases each). The CDR3 covers 14 residues. Germline CDR1 DFQATT, CDR2 SNEGSKA (reference sequence). The CDR3 bases are TGCAGTGCACCGGGGCTACTCCAATCCGATACACAGTATTTT. This sequence encodes CSAPGLLQSDTQYF.

This chain links TRBV14 with TRBJ1-4, with D uncertain. V lost 5 bases and J lost 0, with 13 bases in between. This CDR3 has 16 residues. The germline V gene has CDR1 SGHDN and CDR2 FVKESK. The CDR3 sequence: CASSVVAAPTNEKLFF. The CDR3 nucleotides are TGTGCCAGCAGCGTAGTGGCGGCTCCAACTAATGAAAAACTGTTTTTT.

CDR3 amino acids: CSVERGRNIQYF. In DNA form, the CDR3 reads TGCAGCGTTGAAAGGGGCAGAAACATTCAGTACTTC. The genes are TRBV29-1 and TRBJ2-4, with D tentatively TRBD1 (5 bases). Germline CDR1 reads SQVTM; CDR2 reads ANQGSEA. Deletions cut 2 bases from V and 6 bases from J, with 8 bases between. This CDR3 comprises 12 residues.

Here the CDR3 reads CATSDSQGVDTQYF. The CDR3 DNA is TGTGCCACCAGTGATTCCCAGGGTGTCGACACGCAGTATTTT. V is TRBV24-1 and J is TRBJ2-3, with D perhaps matching TRBD1 (5 bases). The V end was cut by 2 bases, the J end by 9 bases, with 14 bases between. This CDR3 is 14 amino acids long. Germline V gene data show CDR1 as KGHDR and CDR2 as SFDVKD.

Of note for this clonotype: One junction end does not reproduce the germline sequence, and a read error may be involved. This chain links TRBV23-1 with TRBJ1-2; TRBD1 is a possible D gene (5 bases). TRBV23-1 qualifies as an ORF whose function is uncertain. The CDR3 extends over 14 amino acids. Written as DNA, the CDR3 is TGCGCCAGCAGTCCCACGACAGACGATTGTGGCGACACCTTC. This encodes CASSPTTDDCGDTF.

This clonotype was counted only a few times. This chain links TRBV6-6 with TRBJ2-7; 9 bases align to TRBD1. V shed 6 bases, J shed 6 bases, and the junction held 9 bases outside the gene matches. Germline V gives CDR1 MNHNY, CDR2 SVGAGI (reference sequence). The CDR3 has 14 residues. CDR3 sequence reads: CASSMGQGLGEQYF. CDR3 sequence (DNA): TGTGCCAGCAGCATGGGACAGGGCCTGGGCGAGCAGTACTTC.

The chain employs TRBV9 and TRBJ2-7, with D tentatively TRBD1 (5 bases). CDR3 size: 13 residues. From germline, CDR1 is SGDLS and CDR2 YYNGEE. The V gene lost 5 bases and the J gene lost 2 bases, with 11 bases spanning the gap. Written as DNA, the CDR3 is TGTGCCAGCAGTGGACGACAGACCTACGAGCAGTACTTC. It specifies CASSGRQTYEQYF.

The chain uses TRBV9 and TRBJ2-1; D uncertain. There are 14 residues in the CDR3. Deletions cut 2 bases from V and 1 base from J, with 7 bases between. CDR1 SGDLS and CDR2 YYNGEE come from the germline V gene. The DNA for the CDR3 is TGTGCCAGCAGCGTGGGTTTTTCCTACAATGAGCAGTTCTTC. This translates into CASSVGFSYNEQFF. The whole variable domain, remainder taken from reference TRBV9 and TRBJ2-1, is DSGVTQTPKHLITATGQRVTLRCSPRSGDLSVYWYQQSLDQGLQFLIQYYNGEERAKGNILERFSAQQFPDLHSELNLSSLELGDSALYFCASSVGFSYNEQFFGPGTRLTVL.

This chain links TRBV5-1 with TRBJ1-2, with TRBD1 matching 9 bases. The CDR3 contains 14 residues. CDR1 and CDR2 (germline): SGHRS, YFSETQ. V gave up 1 base and J gave up 6 bases; unmatched junction bases: 4. In DNA, the CDR3 is TGCGCCAGCAGCTTGTCTACAGGGGGCCATGGCTACACCTTC. As protein: CASSLSTGGHGYTF.

This clonotype turned up a few times. The chain has TRBV7-2 and TRBJ2-4; D is uncertain. Trimming removed 1 base at V and 7 bases at J, with 8 bases between. CDR3 length equals 13 residues. Germline assignment: CDR1 SGHTA and CDR2 FQGNSA. The CDR3 region is CASSLDRANIQYF. The CDR3, as DNA: TGTGCCAGCAGCTTAGATCGGGCGAACATTCAGTACTTC.

The V gene is TRBV3-1, the J gene TRBJ1-1; D gene unclear. V was pared by 4 bases and J by 4 bases, with 10 bases between. Germline CDR1 reads LGHDT; CDR2 reads YNNKEL (reference sequence). The CDR3 totals 13 residues. The CDR3 coding sequence is TGTGCCAGCAGCCCGGAGGTGGCCACTGAAGCTTTCTTT. Translation gives CASSPEVATEAFF.

The chain has TRBV25-1 and TRBJ2-6, with D perhaps matching TRBD2 (6 bases). The CDR3 is made up of 15 amino acids. The ends were cut back, 5 bases at V and 2 bases at J, with 10 bases in the middle. The V gene's germline CDR1 is MGHDK and CDR2 SYGVNS. The CDR3 loop is CASSPRGTGANVLTF. CDR3 bases: TGTGCCAGCAGTCCTCGGGGGACTGGGGCCAACGTCCTGACTTTC.

The chain uses TRBV15 and TRBJ2-7, with 8 bases matching TRBD2. Germline lookup yields CDR1 LNHNV and CDR2 YYDKDF (reference sequence). With V trimmed by 0 bases and J by 6 bases, 10 bases remained unmatched. This CDR3 contains 16 residues. CDR3: CATSRDHGASGSEQYF. In DNA, the CDR3 is TGTGCCACCAGCAGAGATCATGGGGCTAGCGGGTCCGAGCAGTACTTC.

V and J are TRBV6-6 and TRBJ2-7, with TRBD2 matching over 10 bases. V was pared by 4 bases and J by 3 bases, with 6 bases of the junction left unmatched. This CDR3 has 15 amino acids. Germline V CDR1 and CDR2: MNHNY, SVGAGI (reference sequence). The DNA for the CDR3 is TGTGCCAGCAGTTCGTTCGGACTAGCGGACTACGAGCAGTACTTC. Protein sequence: CASSSFGLADYEQYF.

The V gene is TRBV12-3 or TRBV12-4, the J gene TRBJ2-5, with no clear D. The CDR3 runs to 13 residues. Trimming left V 3 bases short and J 7 bases short, with 12 bases between. The chain's CDR3 is CASSFRVTGTQYF. The CDR3 bases are TGTGCCAGCAGTTTTAGAGTGACGGGGACCCAGTACTTC.

The CDR3 loop reads CSASRAETYEQYF. The DNA of the CDR3 is TGCAGTGCTAGTCGCGCCGAGACCTACGAGCAGTACTTC. The genes are TRBV20-1 and TRBJ2-5; no firm D call. The J call may be in error: the DNA end matches TRBJ2-7 better. The CDR3 is made up of 13 amino acids. Germline V lookup: CDR1 DFQATT, CDR2 SNEGSKA (reference sequence).

This rearrangement joins TRBV5-1 to TRBJ2-7; D possibly corresponds to TRBD2 (6 bases). Germline V lookup: CDR1 SGHRS, CDR2 YFSETQ. V shed 3 bases and J shed 2 bases, with 15 bases lying between them. The CDR3 is 15 residues long. The CDR3 protein is CASSYIRGTTYEQYF. The CDR3 nucleotides are TGCGCCAGCAGCTATATACGGGGGACCACCTACGAGCAGTACTTC.

This chain connects TRBV29-1 to TRBJ1-1; D call uncertain. Deletions cut 0 bases from V and 0 bases from J, with 8 bases between. CDR1 and CDR2 (germline): SQVTM, ANQGSEA. The CDR3 has 14 residues. The CDR3 region is CSVEDHPMNTEAFF. The CDR3, as DNA: TGCAGCGTTGAAGATCACCCTATGAACACTGAAGCTTTCTTT. The full variable domain, with the rest looked up from reference TRBV29-1 and TRBJ1-1, is SAVISQKPSRDICQRGTSLTIQCQVDSQVTMMFWYRQQPGQSLTLIATANQGSEATYESGFVIDKFPISRPNLTFSTLTVSNMSPEDSSIYLCSVEDHPMNTEAFFGQGTRLTVV.

CDR3 loop: CASSPLRDGSSYEQYF. The CDR3 region has the DNA TGTGCCAGCAGTCCCTTACGGGACGGGAGCTCCTACGAGCAGTACTTC. The chain links TRBV7-9 to TRBJ2-7; TRBD2 might be the D (6 bases). This CDR3 comprises 16 residues. CDR1 is SEHNR and CDR2 is FQNEAQ in the germline V gene (reference sequence). Between the trimmed V and J ends, which lost 6 bases and 0 bases, there was a span of 18 bases.

This clonotype was counted many times. This chain uses TRBV29-1 with TRBJ2-7, with 9 bases that match TRBD1. This CDR3 comprises 14 residues. V lost 5 bases and J lost 2; bases outside the gene matches: 7. Germline V gene sequence: CDR1 SQVTM, CDR2 ANQGSEA. The CDR3 coding sequence is TGCAGCGTTAAGGACCGGACAGGGGCCTACGAGCAGTACTTC. Translated, it gives CSVKDRTGAYEQYF.

The rearrangement uses TRBV12-3 or TRBV12-4 and TRBJ2-7, with D perhaps given as TRBD1 or TRBD2 (6 bases each). The DNA end is a closer match to TRBJ2-5, so the J assignment may be wrong. CDR3 length equals 15 residues. In nucleotides, the CDR3 is TGTGCCAGCAGGGCCACGGGGGCGTTGAGGGAGACCCAGTACTTC. It codes for CASRATGALRETQYF.

This clonotype was detected a few times. The rearrangement joins TRBV29-1 to TRBJ2-1; TRBD1 is a possible D gene (6 bases). The CDR3 contains 13 residues. Germline V gives CDR1 SQVTM, CDR2 ANQGSEA. V was cut by 4 bases and J by 8 bases, with 15 bases left in between. CDR3 residues: CSVAGVAFHEQFF. The CDR3 DNA follows: TGCAGCGTTGCAGGGGTGGCTTTCCATGAGCAGTTCTTC.

This clonotype was seen a few times. The genes are TRBV19 and TRBJ1-2; possible D gene TRBD1, 6 bases. Germline V gene data show CDR1 as LNHDA and CDR2 as SQIVND (reference sequence). The V and J ends lost 7 bases and 4 bases respectively, with 19 bases between them. The CDR3 consists of 15 residues. The CDR3 here is CASIGNRVLPYGYTF. The CDR3 DNA follows: TGTGCCAGTATCGGCAACAGGGTTCTTCCCTATGGCTACACCTTC.